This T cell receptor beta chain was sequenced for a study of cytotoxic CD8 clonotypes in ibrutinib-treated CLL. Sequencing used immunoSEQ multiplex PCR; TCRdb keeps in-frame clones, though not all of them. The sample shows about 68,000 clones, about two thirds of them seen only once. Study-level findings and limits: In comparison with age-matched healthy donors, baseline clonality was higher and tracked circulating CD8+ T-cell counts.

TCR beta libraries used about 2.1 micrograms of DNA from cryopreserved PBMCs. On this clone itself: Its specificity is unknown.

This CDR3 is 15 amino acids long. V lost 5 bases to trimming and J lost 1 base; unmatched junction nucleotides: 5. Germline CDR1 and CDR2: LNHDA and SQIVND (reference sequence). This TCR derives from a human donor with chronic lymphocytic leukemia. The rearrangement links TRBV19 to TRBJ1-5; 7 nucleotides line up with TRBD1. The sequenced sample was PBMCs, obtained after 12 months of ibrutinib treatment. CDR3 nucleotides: TGTGCCAGTAGTGACCTGGGACAGAGCAATCAGCCCCAGCATTTT. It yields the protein CASSDLGQSNQPQHF.